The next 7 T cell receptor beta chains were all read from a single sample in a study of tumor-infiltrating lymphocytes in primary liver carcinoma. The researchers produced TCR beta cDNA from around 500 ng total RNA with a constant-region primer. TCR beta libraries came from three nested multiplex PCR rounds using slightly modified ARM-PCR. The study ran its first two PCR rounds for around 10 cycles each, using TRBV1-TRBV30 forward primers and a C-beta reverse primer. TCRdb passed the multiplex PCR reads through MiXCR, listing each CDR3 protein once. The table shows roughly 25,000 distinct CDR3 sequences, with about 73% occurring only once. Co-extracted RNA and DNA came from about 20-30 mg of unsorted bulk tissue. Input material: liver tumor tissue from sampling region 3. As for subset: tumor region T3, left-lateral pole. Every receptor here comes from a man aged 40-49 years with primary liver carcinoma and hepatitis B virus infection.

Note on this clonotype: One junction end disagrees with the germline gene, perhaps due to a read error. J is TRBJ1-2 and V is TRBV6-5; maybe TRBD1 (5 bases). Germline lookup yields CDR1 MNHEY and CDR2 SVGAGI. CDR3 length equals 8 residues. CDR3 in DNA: TGCGCCAGCAGGGTCTACACCTTC. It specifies CASRVYTF.

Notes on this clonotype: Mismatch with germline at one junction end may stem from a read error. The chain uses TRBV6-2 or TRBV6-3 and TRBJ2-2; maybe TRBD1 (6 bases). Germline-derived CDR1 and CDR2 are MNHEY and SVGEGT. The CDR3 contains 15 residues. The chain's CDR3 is CASESGTWHTGELFF. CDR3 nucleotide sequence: TGTGCCAGCGAATCCGGGACATGGCACACCGGGGAGTTGTTTTTT.

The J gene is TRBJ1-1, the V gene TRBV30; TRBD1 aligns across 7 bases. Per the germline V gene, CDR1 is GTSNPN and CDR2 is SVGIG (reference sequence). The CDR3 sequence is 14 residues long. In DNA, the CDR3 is TGTGCTCGGAGTGTACAGGGGATAACCACTGAAGCTTTCTTT. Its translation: CARSVQGITTEAFF.

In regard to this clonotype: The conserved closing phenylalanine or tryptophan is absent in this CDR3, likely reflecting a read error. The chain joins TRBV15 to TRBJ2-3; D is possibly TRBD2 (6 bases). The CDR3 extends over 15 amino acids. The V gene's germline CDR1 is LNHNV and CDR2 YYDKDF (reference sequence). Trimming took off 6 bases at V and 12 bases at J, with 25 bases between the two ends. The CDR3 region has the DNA TGTGCCACCAGTTTCAGCGGGTTTCCTTTGAGGATCCAGTATTCT. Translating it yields CATSFSGFPLRIQYS.

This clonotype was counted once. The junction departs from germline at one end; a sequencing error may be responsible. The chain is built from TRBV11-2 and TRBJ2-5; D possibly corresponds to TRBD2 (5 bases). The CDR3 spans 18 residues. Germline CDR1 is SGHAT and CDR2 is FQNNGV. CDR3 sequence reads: CASGLVRLALGKKETQYF. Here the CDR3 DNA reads TGCGCCAGCGGCTTAGTGAGGCTAGCCCTGGGAAAAAAAGAGACCCAGTACTTC.

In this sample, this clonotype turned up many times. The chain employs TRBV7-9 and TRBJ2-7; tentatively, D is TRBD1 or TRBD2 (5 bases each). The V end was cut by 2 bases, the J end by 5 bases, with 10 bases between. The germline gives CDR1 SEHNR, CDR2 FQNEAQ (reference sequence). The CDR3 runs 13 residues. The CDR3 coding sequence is TGTGCCAGCAGCTTATCTCGGGGCCACGAGCAGTACTTC. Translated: CASSLSRGHEQYF.

CDR3 coding DNA: TGTGCCAGCAGCTTAGACGGGTCCACTGATGAAAAACTGTTTTTT. Translation: CASSLDGSTDEKLFF. The gene calls are TRBV11-2 and TRBJ1-4; D gene ambiguous. This CDR3 is built from 15 residues. The germline V gene encodes CDR1 SGHAT and CDR2 FQNNGV. Trimming took off 0 bases at V and 6 bases at J, with 11 bases between the two ends. Full variable domain (missing parts from reference TRBV11-2 and TRBJ1-4): EAGVAQSPRYKIIEKRQSVAFWCNPISGHATLYWYQQILGQGPKLLIQFQNNGVVDDSQLPKDRFSAERLKGVDSTLKIQPAKLEDSAVYLCASSLDGSTDEKLFFGSGTQLSVL.